These 10 T cell receptor beta chains originate from one sample sequenced in a study of technical replicates of blood from a handful of donors. Sequenced by immunoSEQ multiplex PCR; TCRdb stores in-frame clones only, minus some. In the table there are tens of thousands of clones, 95% to 98% of which are singletons. What was sequenced was T cells isolated from PBMCs. These receptors were taken from a human donor in good health.

This clone was observed a single time. The V and J genes are TRBV7-8 and TRBJ2-1, with a possible D match to TRBD1 (5 bases). The CDR3 length is 16 residues. Germline V lookup: CDR1 SGHVS, CDR2 FQNEAQ. Trimming removed 7 bases from V and 12 bases from J, with 28 bases in between. This CDR3 is CASTLTEHALVGRQFF. Written as DNA, the CDR3 is TGTGCCAGCACCCTGACAGAACACGCTTTGGTCGGTAGGCAGTTCTTC.

This clone was seen a single time. J is TRBJ2-2 and V is TRBV7-2, with 7 bases identical to TRBD2. Germline CDR1 reads SGHTA; CDR2 reads FQGNSA. The ends lost 5 bases at V and 1 base at J; junction bases unmatched: 4. The CDR3 extends over 15 amino acids. CDR3 residues: CASSHWGGNTGELFF. Written as DNA, the CDR3 is TGTGCCAGCAGCCATTGGGGGGGGAACACCGGGGAGCTGTTTTTT.

The chain links TRBV4-1 to TRBJ2-3; D gene uncertain. The V end lost 4 bases, the J end lost 4 bases, and 9 bases lay between the germline ends. Per germline, CDR1 MGHRA and CDR2 YSYEKL. The CDR3 has 13 amino acids. The CDR3 spells CASSPFEADTQYF. Written as DNA, the CDR3 is TGCGCCAGCAGCCCCTTTGAGGCAGATACGCAGTATTTT.

The chain has TRBV9 and TRBJ1-2, with TRBD1 as a possible D gene (6 bases). CDR1 and CDR2 (germline): SGDLS, YYNGEE. The CDR3 is 13 residues long. The V gene lost 6 bases and the J gene lost 3 bases, with 12 bases spanning the gap. The CDR3 nucleotides are TGTGCCAGCACCAAAACAGGGTACTATGGCTACACCTTC. This translates into CASTKTGYYGYTF.

The V call is TRBV7-9, the J call TRBJ2-5, with D possibly being TRBD2 (6 bases). Trimming left V 5 bases short and J 0 bases short, with 13 bases between. Germline values: CDR1 SEHNR, CDR2 FQNEAQ (reference sequence). This CDR3 comprises 15 residues. The CDR3 protein is CASSGPGGYQETQYF. CDR3 nucleotides: TGTGCCAGCAGCGGACCCGGGGGATACCAAGAGACCCAGTACTTC.

This chain links TRBV6-1 with TRBJ1-6, with 10 positions matching TRBD1. Germline CDR1 is MNHNS and CDR2 is SASEGT. V gave up 4 bases and J gave up 9 bases; unmatched junction bases: 6. The CDR3 is 15 residues long. DNA of the CDR3: TGTGCCAGCAGTGCGGGACAGGGGCAGTTTTCACCCCTCCACTTT. Residues: CASSAGQGQFSPLHF.

The sample holds one count of this clone. The chain couples TRBV28 to TRBJ1-2; 7 bases fit TRBD1. The CDR3 runs 13 residues. J was trimmed by 3 bases and V by 4 bases; bases with no gene match: 2. Germline V gene sequence: CDR1 MDHEN, CDR2 SYDVKM. CDR3: CASSSGTDYGYTF. The CDR3 nucleotides are TGTGCCAGCAGTTCCGGGACAGACTATGGCTACACCTTC.

The V and J genes are TRBV11-3 and TRBJ2-2; 11 bases are shared with TRBD2. The CDR3 runs 17 residues. Germline assignment: CDR1 SGHNT and CDR2 YENEEA. V gave up 4 bases and J gave up 2 bases; unmatched junction bases: 6. The CDR3 loop is CASSYQTSGDNTGELFF. CDR3 bases: TGTGCCAGCAGCTATCAGACTAGCGGGGACAACACCGGGGAGCTGTTTTTT.

The chain has TRBV4-1 and TRBJ1-2, with a tentative D call TRBD1 (5 bases). CDR1 MGHRA and CDR2 YSYEKL come from the germline V gene. The CDR3 runs 14 residues. V was shortened by 3 bases and J by 3 bases, with 11 bases between the two germline ends. For the CDR3, the DNA is TGCGCCAGCAGCCATATGGGCAGGGACTATGGCTACACCTTC. Its protein product is CASSHMGRDYGYTF.

The chain links TRBV30 to TRBJ1-1; D not certain. Trimming removed 2 bases at V and 7 bases at J, with 14 bases between. This CDR3 is 13 amino acids long. Germline CDR1 GTSNPN, CDR2 SVGIG (reference sequence). CDR3 sequence (DNA): TGTGCCTGGAGTTTCCAGCGGGCAGGTGAAGCTTTCTTT. Translating it yields CAWSFQRAGEAFF.